This record concerns one T cell receptor beta chain sequence. The sample belongs to a study of early T cells in non-severe SARS-CoV-2 infection. V was clipped by 7 bases and J by 1 base, with 20 bases between them. CDR3 size: 17 residues. Germline CDR1 reads LNHDA; CDR2 reads SQIVND (reference sequence). In TCRdb, the 5' RACE reads were re-called with MiXCR into one record per CDR3 protein. The sample contains some 80,000 distinct CDR3 sequences, around 10% of which appear only once. Specimen: whole blood, collected at baseline. The chain is built from TRBV19 and TRBJ2-1; the D gene is possibly TRBD1 (6 bases). The sequence derives from an adult who was a healthcare worker with PCR-confirmed SARS-CoV-2 infection or an uninfected control (not recorded which). The donor label of this sample is uncertain. CDR3 nucleotides: TGTGCCAGTACCCCAGCGGCAGGGGTCGTGTCCTACAATGAGCAGTTCTTC. Translation gives CASTPAAGVVSYNEQFF.